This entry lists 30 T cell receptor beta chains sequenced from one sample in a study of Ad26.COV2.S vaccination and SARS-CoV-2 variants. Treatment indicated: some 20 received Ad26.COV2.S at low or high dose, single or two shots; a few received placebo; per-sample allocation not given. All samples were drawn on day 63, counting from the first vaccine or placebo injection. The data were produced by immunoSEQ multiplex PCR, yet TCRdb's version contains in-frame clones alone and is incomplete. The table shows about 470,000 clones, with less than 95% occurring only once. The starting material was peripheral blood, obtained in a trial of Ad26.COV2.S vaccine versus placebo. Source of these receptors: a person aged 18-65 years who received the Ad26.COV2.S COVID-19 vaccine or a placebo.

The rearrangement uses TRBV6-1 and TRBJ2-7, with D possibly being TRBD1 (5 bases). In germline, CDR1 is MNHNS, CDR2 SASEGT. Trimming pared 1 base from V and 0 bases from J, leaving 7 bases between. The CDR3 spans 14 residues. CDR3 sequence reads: CASSEGQSSYEQYF. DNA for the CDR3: TGTGCCAGCAGTGAAGGACAGTCCTCCTACGAGCAGTACTTC.

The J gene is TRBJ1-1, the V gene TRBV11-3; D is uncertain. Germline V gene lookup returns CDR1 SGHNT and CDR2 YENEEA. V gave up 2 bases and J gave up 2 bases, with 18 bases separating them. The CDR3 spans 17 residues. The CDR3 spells CASSLTVSDGPNTEAFF. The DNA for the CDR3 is TGTGCCAGCAGCTTAACGGTCTCAGACGGCCCAAACACTGAAGCTTTCTTT. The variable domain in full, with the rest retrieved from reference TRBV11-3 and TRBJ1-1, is EAGVVQSPRYKIIEKKQPVAFWCNPISGHNTLYWYLQNLGQGPELLIRYENEEAVDDSQLPKDRFSAERLKGVDSTLKIQPAELGDSAVYLCASSLTVSDGPNTEAFFGQGTRLTVV.

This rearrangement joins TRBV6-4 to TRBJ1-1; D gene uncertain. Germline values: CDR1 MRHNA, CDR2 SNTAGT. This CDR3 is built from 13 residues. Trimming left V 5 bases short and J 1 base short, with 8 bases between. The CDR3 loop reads CASSLYKNTEAFF. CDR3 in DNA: TGTGCCAGCAGTCTTTACAAGAACACTGAAGCTTTCTTT.

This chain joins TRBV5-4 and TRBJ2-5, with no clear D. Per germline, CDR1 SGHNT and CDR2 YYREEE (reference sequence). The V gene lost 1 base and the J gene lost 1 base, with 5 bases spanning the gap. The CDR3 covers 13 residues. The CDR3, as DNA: TGTGCCAGCAGCTTGAAACTCCAAGAGACCCAGTACTTC. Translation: CASSLKLQETQYF.

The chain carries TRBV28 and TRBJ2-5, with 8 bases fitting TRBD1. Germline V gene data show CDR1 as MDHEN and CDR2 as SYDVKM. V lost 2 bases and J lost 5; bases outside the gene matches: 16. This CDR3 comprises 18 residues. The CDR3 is CASSLKTGDRRIKETQYF. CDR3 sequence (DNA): TGTGCCAGCAGTTTAAAGACAGGGGATCGCAGGATTAAGGAGACCCAGTACTTC.

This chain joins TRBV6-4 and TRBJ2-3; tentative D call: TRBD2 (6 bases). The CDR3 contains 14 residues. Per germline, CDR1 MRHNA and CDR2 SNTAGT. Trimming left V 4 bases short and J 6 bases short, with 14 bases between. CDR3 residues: CASSVSSGADTQYF. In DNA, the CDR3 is TGTGCCAGCAGTGTGAGTTCGGGAGCCGATACGCAGTATTTT.

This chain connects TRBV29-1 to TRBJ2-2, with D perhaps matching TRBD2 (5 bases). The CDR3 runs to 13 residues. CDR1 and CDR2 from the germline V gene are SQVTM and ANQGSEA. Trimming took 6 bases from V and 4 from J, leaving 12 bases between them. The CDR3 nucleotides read TGCAGCGTCGACCACGGGATCACCGGGGAGCTGTTTTTT. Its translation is CSVDHGITGELFF.

The CDR3 protein is CASRRQQTNEKLFF. CDR3 sequence (DNA): TGTGCCAGTAGGAGACAGCAGACTAATGAAAAACTGTTTTTT. The V gene is TRBV19, the J gene TRBJ1-4; D is perhaps TRBD1 (5 bases). This CDR3 is 14 amino acids long. V gave up 6 bases and J gave up 2 bases, with 10 bases separating them. Germline CDR1 is LNHDA and CDR2 is SQIVND (reference sequence).

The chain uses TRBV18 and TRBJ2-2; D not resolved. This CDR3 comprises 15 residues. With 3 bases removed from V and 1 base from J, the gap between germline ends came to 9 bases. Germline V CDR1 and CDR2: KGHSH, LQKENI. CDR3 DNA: TGTGCCAGCTCACCCCAGACCTTGAACACCGGGGAGCTGTTTTTT. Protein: CASSPQTLNTGELFF.

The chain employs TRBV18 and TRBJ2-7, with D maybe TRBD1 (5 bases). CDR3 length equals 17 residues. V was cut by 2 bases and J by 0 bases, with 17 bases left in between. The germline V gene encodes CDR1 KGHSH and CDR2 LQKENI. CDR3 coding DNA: TGTGCCAGCTCACCAGGAAGGGGCACATCAAGCTCCTACGAGCAGTACTTC. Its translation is CASSPGRGTSSSYEQYF.

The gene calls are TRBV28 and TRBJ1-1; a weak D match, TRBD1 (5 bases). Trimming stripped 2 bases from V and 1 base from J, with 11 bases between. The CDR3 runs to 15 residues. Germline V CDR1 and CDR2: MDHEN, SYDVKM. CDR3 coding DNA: TGTGCCAGCAGTTTACTCGGGGCCGGGAACACTGAAGCTTTCTTT. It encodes CASSLLGAGNTEAFF.

CDR3 coding DNA: TGTGCCACCAGTGATTCGCCGGGGGATGAAGCTTTCTTT. Its translation: CATSDSPGDEAFF. The chain employs TRBV24-1 and TRBJ1-1; a possible D gene is TRBD1 (5 bases). The CDR3 is 13 amino acids. Germline V CDR1 and CDR2: KGHDR, SFDVKD. V lost 2 bases and J 7 bases, leaving 10 bases between the germline ends.

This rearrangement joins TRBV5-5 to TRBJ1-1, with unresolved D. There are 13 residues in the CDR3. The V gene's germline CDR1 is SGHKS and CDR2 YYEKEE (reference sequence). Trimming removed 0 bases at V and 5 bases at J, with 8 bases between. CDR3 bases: TGTGCCAGCAGCTTGGGGGTTGTGACTGAAGCTTTCTTT. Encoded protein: CASSLGVVTEAFF. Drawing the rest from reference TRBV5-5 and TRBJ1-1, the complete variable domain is DAGVTQSPTHLIKTRGQQVTLRCSPISGHKSVSWYQQVLGQGPQFIFQYYEKEERGRGNFPDRFSARQFPNYSSELNVNALLLGDSALYLCASSLGVVTEAFFGQGTRLTVV.

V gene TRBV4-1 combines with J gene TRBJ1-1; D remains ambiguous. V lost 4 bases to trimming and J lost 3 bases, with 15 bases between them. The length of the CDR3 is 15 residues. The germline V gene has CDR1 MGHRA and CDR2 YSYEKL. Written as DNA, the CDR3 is TGCGCCAGCAGCCGCGGACTAGAGTCGTACACTGAAGCTTTCTTT. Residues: CASSRGLESYTEAFF.

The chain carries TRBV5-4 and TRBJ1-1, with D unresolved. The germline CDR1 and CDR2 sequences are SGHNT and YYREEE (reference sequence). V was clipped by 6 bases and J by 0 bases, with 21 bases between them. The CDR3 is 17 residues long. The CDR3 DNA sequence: TGTGCCAGCACCCCGCGGAGGAGGGAGGGATTGAACACTGAAGCTTTCTTT. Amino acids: CASTPRRREGLNTEAFF.

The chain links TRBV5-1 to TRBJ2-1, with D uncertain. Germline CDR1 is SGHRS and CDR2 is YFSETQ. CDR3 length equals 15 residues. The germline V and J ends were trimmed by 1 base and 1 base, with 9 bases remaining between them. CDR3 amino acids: CASSLLEPSYNEQFF. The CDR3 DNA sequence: TGCGCCAGCAGCTTGCTCGAGCCATCCTACAATGAGCAGTTCTTC.

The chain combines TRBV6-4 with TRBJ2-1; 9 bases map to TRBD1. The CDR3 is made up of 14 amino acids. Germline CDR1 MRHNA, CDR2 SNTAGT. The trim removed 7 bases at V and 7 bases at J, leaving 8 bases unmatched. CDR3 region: CASKAGQGSNEQFF. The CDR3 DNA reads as TGTGCCAGCAAGGCGGGACAGGGTAGTAATGAGCAGTTCTTC.

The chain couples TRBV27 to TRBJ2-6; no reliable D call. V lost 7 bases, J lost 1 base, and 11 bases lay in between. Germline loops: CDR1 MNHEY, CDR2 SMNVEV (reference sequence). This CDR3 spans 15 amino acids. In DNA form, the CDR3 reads TGTGCCAGCACTGCACCCAGGTCTGGGGCCAACGTCCTGACTTTC. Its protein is CASTAPRSGANVLTF. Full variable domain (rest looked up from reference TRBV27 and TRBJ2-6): EAQVTQNPRYLITVTGKKLTVTCSQNMNHEYMSWYRQDPGLGLRQIYYSMNVEVTDKGDVPEGYKVSRKEKRNFPLILESPSPNQTSLYFCASTAPRSGANVLTFGAGSRLTVL.

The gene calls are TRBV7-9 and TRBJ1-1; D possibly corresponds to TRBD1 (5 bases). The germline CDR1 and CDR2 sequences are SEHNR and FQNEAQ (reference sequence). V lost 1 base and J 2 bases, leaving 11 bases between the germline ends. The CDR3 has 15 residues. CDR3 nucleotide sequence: TGTGCCAGCAGCTTAGATGAGGGGAGCAACACTGAAGCTTTCTTT. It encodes CASSLDEGSNTEAFF. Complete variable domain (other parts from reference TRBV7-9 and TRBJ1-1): DTGVSQNPRHKITKRGQNVTFRCDPISEHNRLYWYRQTLGQGPEFLTYFQNEAQLEKSRLLSDRFSAERPKGSFSTLEIQRTEQGDSAMYLCASSLDEGSNTEAFFGQGTRLTVV.

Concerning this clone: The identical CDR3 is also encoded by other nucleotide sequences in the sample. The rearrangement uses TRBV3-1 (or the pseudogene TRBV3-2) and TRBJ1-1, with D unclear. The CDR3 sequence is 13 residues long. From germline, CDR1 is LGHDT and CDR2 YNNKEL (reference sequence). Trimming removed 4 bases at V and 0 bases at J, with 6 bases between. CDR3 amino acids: CASSLKMNTEAFF. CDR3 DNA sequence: TGTGCCAGCAGCCTTAAGATGAACACTGAAGCTTTCTTT.

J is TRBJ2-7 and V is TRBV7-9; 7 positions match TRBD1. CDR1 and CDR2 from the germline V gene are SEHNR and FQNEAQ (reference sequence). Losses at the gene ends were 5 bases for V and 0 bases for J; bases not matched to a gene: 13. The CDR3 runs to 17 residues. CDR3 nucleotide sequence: TGTGCCAGCAGCCACCCAGTCCGGACAGGAGACTCCTACGAGCAGTACTTC. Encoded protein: CASSHPVRTGDSYEQYF.

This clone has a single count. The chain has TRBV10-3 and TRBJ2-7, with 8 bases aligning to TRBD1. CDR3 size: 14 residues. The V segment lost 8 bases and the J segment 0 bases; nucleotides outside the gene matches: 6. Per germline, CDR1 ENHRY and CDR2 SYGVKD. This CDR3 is CAIGKTGDSYEQYF. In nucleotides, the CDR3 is TGTGCCATCGGGAAGACAGGGGACTCCTACGAGCAGTACTTC.

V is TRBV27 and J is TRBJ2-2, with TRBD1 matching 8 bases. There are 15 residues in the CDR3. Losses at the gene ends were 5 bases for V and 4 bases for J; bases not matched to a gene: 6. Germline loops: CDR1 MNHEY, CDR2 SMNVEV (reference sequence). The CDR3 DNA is TGTGCCAGCAGTCCACGACAGGGGCGCACCGGGGAGCTGTTTTTT. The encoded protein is CASSPRQGRTGELFF.

The CDR3 here is CASSPDNDYGYTF. The DNA of the CDR3 is TGCGCCAGCAGCCCCGACAATGACTATGGCTACACCTTC. J is TRBJ1-2 and V is TRBV5-1; D is unresolved. Germline V gene lookup returns CDR1 SGHRS and CDR2 YFSETQ. V lost 4 bases and J 3 bases, leaving 10 bases between the germline ends. This CDR3 spans 13 amino acids.

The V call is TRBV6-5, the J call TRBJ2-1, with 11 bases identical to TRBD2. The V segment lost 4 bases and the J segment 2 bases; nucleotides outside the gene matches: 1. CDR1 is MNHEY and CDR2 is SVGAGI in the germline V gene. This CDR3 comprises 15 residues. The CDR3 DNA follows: TGTGCCAGCAGTTCGGGACTAGCGGCCTACAATGAGCAGTTCTTC. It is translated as CASSSGLAAYNEQFF.

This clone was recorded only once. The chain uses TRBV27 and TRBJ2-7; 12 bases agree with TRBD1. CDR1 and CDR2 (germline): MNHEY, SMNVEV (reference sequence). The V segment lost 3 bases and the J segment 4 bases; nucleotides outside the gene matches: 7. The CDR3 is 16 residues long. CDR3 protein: CASSFIPGQGAYEQYF. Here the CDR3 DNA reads TGTGCCAGCAGTTTCATTCCGGGACAGGGGGCTTACGAGCAGTACTTC.

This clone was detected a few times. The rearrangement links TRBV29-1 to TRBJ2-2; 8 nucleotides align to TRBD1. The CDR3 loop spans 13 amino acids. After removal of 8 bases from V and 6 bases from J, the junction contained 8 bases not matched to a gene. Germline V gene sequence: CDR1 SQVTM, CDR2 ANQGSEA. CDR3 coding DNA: TGCAGCATGACACAGGGGGAGGCCGGGGAGCTGTTTTTT. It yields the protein CSMTQGEAGELFF.

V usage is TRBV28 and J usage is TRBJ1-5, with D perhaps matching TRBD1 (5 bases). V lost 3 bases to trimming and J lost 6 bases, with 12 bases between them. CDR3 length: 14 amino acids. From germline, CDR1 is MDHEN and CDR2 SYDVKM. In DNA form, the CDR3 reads TGTGCCAGCAGTTTTAGTCGAGGGGTTCAGCCCCAGCATTTT. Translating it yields CASSFSRGVQPQHF.

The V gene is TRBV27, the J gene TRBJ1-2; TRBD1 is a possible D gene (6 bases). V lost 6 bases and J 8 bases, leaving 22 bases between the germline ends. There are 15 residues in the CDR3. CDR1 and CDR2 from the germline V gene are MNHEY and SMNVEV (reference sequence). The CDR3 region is CASSHGGRSLLGYTF. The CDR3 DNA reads TGTGCCAGCAGCCACGGGGGCAGAAGTCTATTGGGCTACACCTTC.

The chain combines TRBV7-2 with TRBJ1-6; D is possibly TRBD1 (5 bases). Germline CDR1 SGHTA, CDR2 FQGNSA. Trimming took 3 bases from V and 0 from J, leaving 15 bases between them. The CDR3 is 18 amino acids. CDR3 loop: CASSFPGGESSYNSPLHF. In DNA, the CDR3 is TGTGCCAGCAGCTTCCCTGGGGGAGAGAGCTCCTATAATTCACCCCTCCACTTT.